This T cell receptor (beta chain) was observed in a study of T-cell reconstitution after alpha-beta-depleted transplantation in children. Molecular barcoding with unique molecular identifiers was used for the TCRbeta library. TCRdb processed the PCR reads anew with MiXCR; each CDR3 protein has one entry. The data show hundreds of thousands of distinct CDR3 sequences, with 16% seen just once and under 1.2% held by the top ten. CDR3 length: 16 amino acids. V dropped 3 bases and J dropped 5; count of bases not matched to a gene: 7. From germline, CDR1 is SGHRS and CDR2 YFSETQ. This receptor was obtained from a human donor who donated a stem cell graft to a child with acute myeloid leukemia. The genes are TRBV5-1 and TRBJ2-7, with 14 bases aligning to TRBD2. Source: PBMCs from the stem cell graft donor, taken from the stem cell graft. CDR3 DNA: TGCGCCAGCAGCTCAGGACTAGCGGGGGGTGTCGACGAGCAGTACTTC. It codes for CASSSGLAGGVDEQYF.